The 17 T cell receptor beta chains listed next were all sequenced from one sample in a study of blood T cell repertoires in COVID-19. The method was immunoSEQ multiplex PCR; TCRdb's version includes in-frame clones alone and lacks a portion of them. The sample contains about 290,000 clones, about 90% of which appear only once. Sequencing used peripheral blood. The origin of the receptors is a woman aged 25 to 39 with COVID-19, enrolled during active disease.

This rearrangement joins TRBV6-4 to TRBJ2-3, with TRBD2 matching 7 bases. Germline CDR1 reads MRHNA; CDR2 reads SNTAGT. With 10 bases clipped from V and 4 bases from J, the junction kept 11 bases outside the gene matches. CDR3 length: 14 amino acids. The CDR3 here is CATSPGLSADTQYF. The CDR3 DNA reads TGTGCCACTTCTCCGGGACTATCCGCAGATACGCAGTATTTT.

The chain joins TRBV27 to TRBJ1-1; TRBD1 matches at 8 bases. J lost 3 bases, V lost 5 bases, and 5 bases had no gene match. CDR1 and CDR2 from the germline V gene are MNHEY and SMNVEV (reference sequence). This CDR3 contains 14 residues. CDR3 nucleotide sequence: TGTGCCAGCAGTGAACAGGGGGGCTACACTGAAGCTTTCTTT. It specifies CASSEQGGYTEAFF.

This chain joins TRBV18 and TRBJ2-2; D might be TRBD1 (6 bases). V lost 0 bases, J lost 6 bases, and 14 bases lay in between. Germline CDR1 and CDR2: KGHSH and LQKENI. This CDR3 has 16 amino acids. CDR3 in DNA: TGTGCCAGCTCACCACCGACAGGCCAAAGGGCCGGGGAGCTGTTTTTT. This codes for CASSPPTGQRAGELFF.

The chain joins TRBV9 to TRBJ1-6, with D possibly matching TRBD1 (6 bases). V shed 3 bases and J shed 7 bases, with 11 bases lying between them. Per the germline V gene, CDR1 is SGDLS and CDR2 is YYNGEE. The CDR3 covers 14 residues. In DNA, the CDR3 is TGTGCCAGCAGCGCCCCGGACAGAAATTCACCCCTCCACTTT. This translates into CASSAPDRNSPLHF.

V gene TRBV12-5 combines with J gene TRBJ1-5; unclear D gene. Germline CDR1 LGHNT, CDR2 FRNRAP. V gave up 5 bases and J gave up 7 bases, with 6 bases separating them. This CDR3 spans 11 amino acids. CDR3 coding DNA: TGTGCTAGTGGTGAGGGACAGCCCCAGCATTTT. The encoded protein is CASGEGQPQHF.

This rearrangement joins TRBV4-1 to TRBJ2-3; 11 positions agree with TRBD2. Germline CDR1 reads MGHRA; CDR2 reads YSYEKL. The CDR3 has 16 residues. Trimming removed 6 bases from V and 2 bases from J; junction bases left unmatched: 7. CDR3 sequence: CASRPRLAGSTDTQYF. The CDR3 DNA reads TGCGCCAGCAGGCCCAGACTAGCGGGGTCCACAGATACGCAGTATTTT.

The chain couples TRBV5-4 to TRBJ1-2; TRBD1 aligns across 9 bases. CDR3 length equals 15 residues. Germline-derived CDR1 and CDR2 are SGHNT and YYREEE (reference sequence). Trimming at V came to 4 bases and at J to 1 base, leaving 5 bases not matched to a gene. The chain's CDR3 is CASSRDRVINYGYTF. The CDR3 region has the DNA TGTGCCAGCAGCCGGGACAGGGTAATTAACTATGGCTACACCTTC. The variable domain in full, completed from reference TRBV5-4 and TRBJ1-2, reads ETGVTQSPTHLIKTRGQQVTLRCSSQSGHNTVSWYQQALGQGPQFIFQYYREEENGRGNFPPRFSGLQFPNYSSELNVNALELDDSALYLCASSRDRVINYGYTFGSGTRLTVV.

CDR3 sequence reads: CASSPRYSGGEQYF. The CDR3 nucleotides read TGTGCCAGCAGTCCCAGATACTCCGGGGGCGAGCAGTACTTC. This chain connects TRBV27 to TRBJ2-7; D is perhaps TRBD2 (6 bases). Germline CDR1 and CDR2: MNHEY and SMNVEV (reference sequence). V lost 5 bases and J 6 bases, leaving 17 bases between the germline ends. The CDR3 is made up of 14 amino acids.

This sequence joins TRBV2 and TRBJ2-3; D might be TRBD2 (5 bases). The CDR3 spans 14 residues. Deletions cut 5 bases from V and 3 bases from J, with 12 bases between. Germline loops: CDR1 SNHLY, CDR2 FYNNEI. This chain's CDR3 is CASSRELRTDTQYF. CDR3 bases: TGTGCCAGCAGTCGGGAATTGCGGACAGATACGCAGTATTTT.

J is TRBJ1-2 and V is TRBV7-2; D is undetermined. CDR3 length equals 12 residues. CDR1 and CDR2 (germline): SGHTA, FQGNSA. V was trimmed by 5 bases and J by 4 bases, leaving 8 bases between them. DNA of the CDR3: TGTGCCAGCAGCCTCCTACTCTATGGCTACACCTTC. It specifies CASSLLLYGYTF.

This clone was observed once. V is TRBV7-2 and J is TRBJ2-3, with a tentative D call TRBD1 (6 bases). V was shortened by 1 base and J by 5 bases, with 19 bases between the two germline ends. The length of the CDR3 is 17 residues. The V gene's germline CDR1 is SGHTA and CDR2 FQGNSA. CDR3 bases: TGTGCCAGCAGCTTAGTTGGGGCAGGGGACCGGAGAGATACGCAGTATTTT. Translation gives CASSLVGAGDRRDTQYF.

The chain combines TRBV28 with TRBJ1-2; TRBD1 might be the D (6 bases). The germline gives CDR1 MDHEN, CDR2 SYDVKM. V shed 4 bases and J shed 4 bases, with 16 bases lying between them. This CDR3 is 15 amino acids long. The CDR3 DNA is TGTGCCAGCAGTTATGGACAGCCTCCGGGCTATGGCTACACCTTC. Translating it yields CASSYGQPPGYGYTF.

The CDR3 DNA reads TGTGCCAGCAGCTTACGGGACAGGGGCTATGGCTACACCTTC. Its translation is CASSLRDRGYGYTF. The chain combines TRBV5-5 with TRBJ1-2; 10 bases map to TRBD1. Germline lookup yields CDR1 SGHKS and CDR2 YYEKEE (reference sequence). The CDR3 consists of 14 residues. With 2 bases clipped from V and 4 bases from J, the junction kept 2 bases outside the gene matches. The complete variable domain, with remaining parts taken from reference TRBV5-5 and TRBJ1-2, reads DAGVTQSPTHLIKTRGQQVTLRCSPISGHKSVSWYQQVLGQGPQFIFQYYEKEERGRGNFPDRFSARQFPNYSSELNVNALLLGDSALYLCASSLRDRGYGYTFGSGTRLTVV.

The J gene is TRBJ2-3, the V gene TRBV5-1; no reliable D call. The germline CDR1 and CDR2 sequences are SGHRS and YFSETQ. The CDR3 runs 13 residues. V shed 4 bases and J shed 4 bases, with 10 bases lying between them. The CDR3: CASSRDNPDTQYF. CDR3 nucleotides: TGCGCCAGCAGCCGCGATAATCCAGATACGCAGTATTTT.

The chain carries TRBV29-1 and TRBJ2-1, with D possibly TRBD1 on 6 matching bases. The ends were cut back, 4 bases at V and 3 bases at J, with 7 bases in the middle. The CDR3 is made up of 12 amino acids. Germline V gives CDR1 SQVTM, CDR2 ANQGSEA. Here the CDR3 reads CSVAGHYNEQFF. The CDR3 nucleotides read TGCAGCGTTGCGGGACACTACAATGAGCAGTTCTTC.

V is TRBV6-1 and J is TRBJ2-5; tentative D call: TRBD1 (5 bases). This CDR3 is built from 13 residues. The V end was cut by 2 bases, the J end by 4 bases, with 8 bases between. Per germline, CDR1 MNHNS and CDR2 SASEGT. Here the CDR3 reads CASSENRGETQYF. Here the CDR3 DNA reads TGTGCCAGCAGTGAAAATAGGGGAGAGACCCAGTACTTC.

The rearrangement joins TRBV5-1 to TRBJ2-3; the D is unclear. Trimming shortened V by 4 bases and J by 0 bases, and 6 bases separated the two germline ends. This CDR3 region has 13 residues. Per germline, CDR1 SGHRS and CDR2 YFSETQ. The CDR3 sequence: CASSPESTDTQYF. DNA of the CDR3: TGCGCCAGCAGCCCGGAGAGCACAGATACGCAGTATTTT.